This T cell receptor beta chain was sequenced in a study of beta chain features in type 1 diabetes (dated by TCRdb to the late 2010s). Concerning the study at large: No differences in mean age, gender distribution, total cell number or subset yield were found between patients and healthy donors. Across all samples, approximately 98,000,000 sorted cells were examined, and cell number per subset correlated strongly with RNA yield. The study compared TCRB repertoires of sorted circulating CD4+ T cell subsets between recently diagnosed type 1 diabetes patients and matched healthy donors. Naive and central memory subsets were obtained from all 30 or so donors, but regulatory and stem cell-like memory subsets were isolated from only 8 patients and roughly 8 healthy donors. The study at large found these results: PCR might favor shorter templates, but patient and control samples were amplified and corrected together, so any skew would affect both groups equally. Patients with type 1 diabetes made fewer insertions and deleted more nucleotides at VDJ recombination sites, implying thymic rearrangement abnormalities. Because the HLA sub-analyses included only small numbers of individuals, any influence of HLA type on TCRB rearrangement was left unresolved. A moderate but significant shortening of TCRB CDR3 length was observed in type 1 diabetes patients in all four CD4+ subsets. Because cDNA was sequenced instead of genomic DNA, activated cells with high expression could be over-represented, although the groups did not differ in activation or CD3 levels. Naive, central memory and regulatory TCRB repertoires appeared to be more alike among patients than among healthy donors.

From the cysteine up to the phenylalanine, the CDR3 has a length of 17 residues. The entry retains the CDR3 DNA only, 51 bases that are in frame from base 1. Ends trimmed: V by 2 bases, J by 2 bases; bases unmatched to a gene: 10. CDR1 and CDR2, looked up from the germline V gene, are MGHDK and SYGVNS. Each donor gave one peripheral blood draw, averaging roughly 120 mL, which was collected into heparinised tubes. Naive, central memory, regulatory and stem cell-like memory CD4+ T cells were sorted on a BD FACSAria II using a panel including CD45RO, CCR7, CD25, CD127, CD95 and CD27. Every sorted population had a purity above 95%. Right away, PBMCs were isolated by Lymphoprep density gradient centrifugation and were stained directly, with no culture step. To minimize batch effects, samples were stained and sorted in pairs, one healthy donor with one patient per experiment. The High Capacity cDNA Reverse Transcription Kit was used to reverse transcribe all of the isolated RNA, meaning that expressed TCRB transcripts were what got sequenced. Survey-depth immunoSEQ sequencing was performed on stem cell-like memory T cell samples, with an average of roughly 930,000 total reads per sample. After sorted cells were lysed in RLT buffer, RNA was extracted with DNase-treated RNeasy Micro or Mini kits, with the choice depending on cell number. Each cell subset was processed separately to prevent cross-contamination, with patient and healthy donor samples processed together. The immunoSEQ multiplex PCR was used to amplify TCRB sequences from cDNA, generating 87-bp fragments that spanned the CDR3 region. Sequencing of the amplicons was performed on the Illumina HiSeq platform. As for the original processing: Synthetic template baselines were used to correct PCR bias computationally, reads within Hamming distance 2 were collapsed, and singletons that could not be merged were discarded. By aligning reads against IMGT, V, D and J genes, CDR3 length, and insertions or deletions at six rearrangement sites were assigned. Clonotype counts were normalized to sorted cell number within each subset before computing true diversity and Gini coefficients with the tcR R package. Repertoire sharing was quantified using the overlap coefficient calculated on TCRB nucleotide sequences. What TCRdb holds here is the immuneACCESS table cut down to in-frame rearrangements. Part of the clones is not present; checked against another copy, under half of the missing clones reflect an unresolved V gene, and the others are unexplained. That table furnishes V, J and clone size, whereas the DNA furnished D and trimming. For this sample the table gives around 25,000 clones, of which about 63% were detected only once. Roughly 1.1% of the sample belongs to the ten largest clones.

This clone came up once. Its cognate antigen has yet to be identified. Base qualities are missing; no much larger clone stands one base away. Recombination joined TRBV25-1 with TRBJ2-7, with 9 bases in between that match TRBD1. The clonotype originates from a woman aged 40 to 49 with type 1 diabetes. The sample comprised stem cell memory CD4+ T cells from blood. This specimen's cell subset or site label, per the study, means: stem cell-like memory CD4+ T cells. The DNA sequence reads TGTGCCAGCAGTGAAGATAAGGGACAGGGTCGTCCCTACGAGCAGTACTTC. The encoded protein is CASSEDKGQGRPYEQYF.